These 7 T cell receptor beta chains share one sample of origin, sequenced in a study of Graves' ophthalmopathy and Graves' hyperthyroidism. TCR beta CDR3 regions were amplified from RNA transcripts. First-round RT-PCR with HTBI primers preceded a second-round multiplex PCR. TCRdb used MiXCR to reprocess the multiplex PCR reads, holding one entry per CDR3 protein. Of about 420,000 distinct CDR3 sequences in the sample, 20% to 25% were seen once. Sequencing used peripheral blood. All receptors derive from a woman between 18 and 29 years old with stable Graves' hyperthyroidism.

This rearrangement joins TRBV24-1 to TRBJ1-1; 8 bases line up with TRBD1. Germline CDR1 is KGHDR and CDR2 is SFDVKD. The CDR3 has 15 residues. With 3 bases clipped from V and 6 bases from J, the junction kept 8 bases outside the gene matches. The CDR3 loop is CATSDPRTGRAEAFF. Here the CDR3 DNA reads TGTGCCACCAGTGATCCCCGGACAGGGCGGGCTGAAGCTTTCTTT.

This clonotype has at least ten counts. The rearrangement uses TRBV7-2 and TRBJ2-5, with 11 bases identical to TRBD2. Trimming removed 5 bases from V and 2 bases from J; junction bases left unmatched: 4. This CDR3 spans 15 amino acids. Germline CDR1 reads SGHTA; CDR2 reads FQGNSA. CDR3 sequence: CASSPGLAEQETQYF. CDR3 nucleotide sequence: TGTGCCAGCAGCCCGGGACTAGCGGAACAAGAGACCCAGTACTTC.

The rearrangement joins TRBV28 to TRBJ2-7; D could derive from TRBD1 or TRBD2 (5 bases each). V was trimmed by 3 bases and J by 4 bases, leaving 19 bases between them. The CDR3 has 16 residues. In germline, CDR1 is MDHEN, CDR2 SYDVKM. CDR3: CASSLATGSPGYEQYF. The CDR3 nucleotides read TGTGCCAGCAGTTTGGCTACAGGTTCCCCGGGGTACGAGCAGTACTTC.

This clonotype came up many times. The CDR3 region is CASSSDGNQPQHF. The CDR3 region has the DNA TGTGCCAGCAGCTCCGACGGCAATCAGCCCCAGCATTTT. This chain joins TRBV6-1 and TRBJ1-5; unclear D gene. V was shortened by 6 bases and J by 2 bases, with 8 bases between the two germline ends. The CDR3 has 13 amino acids. Germline V CDR1 and CDR2: MNHNS, SASEGT.

This clonotype was detected many times. The rearrangement uses TRBV27 and TRBJ1-1; D unclear. CDR3 length equals 14 residues. The germline CDR1 and CDR2 sequences are MNHEY and SMNVEV (reference sequence). V lost 4 bases and J lost 1, with 10 bases in between. In DNA form, the CDR3 reads TGTGCCAGCAGTTCATCACATTGGAACACTGAAGCTTTCTTT. Residues: CASSSSHWNTEAFF.

In its sample, this clonotype was seen a few times. The chain is built from TRBV28 and TRBJ1-1; D remains unclear. Trimming took 5 bases from V and 1 from J, leaving 26 bases between them. The CDR3 extends over 19 amino acids. The germline V gene encodes CDR1 MDHEN and CDR2 SYDVKM. In DNA, the CDR3 is TGTGCCAGCAGTCAATCCTCCTTCCCGGGATGGGGTTCGAACACTGAAGCTTTCTTT. Translation gives CASSQSSFPGWGSNTEAFF.

This clonotype was counted ten times or more. This chain connects TRBV29-1 to TRBJ2-7; D perhaps matches TRBD1 (5 bases). CDR1 is SQVTM, CDR2 ANQGSEA, per germline. Deletions cut 1 base from V and 2 bases from J, with 12 bases between. The CDR3 runs to 14 residues. The CDR3 loop reads CSVEVTDSTYEQYF. The CDR3 DNA follows: TGCAGCGTTGAAGTGACCGACAGCACCTACGAGCAGTACTTC.